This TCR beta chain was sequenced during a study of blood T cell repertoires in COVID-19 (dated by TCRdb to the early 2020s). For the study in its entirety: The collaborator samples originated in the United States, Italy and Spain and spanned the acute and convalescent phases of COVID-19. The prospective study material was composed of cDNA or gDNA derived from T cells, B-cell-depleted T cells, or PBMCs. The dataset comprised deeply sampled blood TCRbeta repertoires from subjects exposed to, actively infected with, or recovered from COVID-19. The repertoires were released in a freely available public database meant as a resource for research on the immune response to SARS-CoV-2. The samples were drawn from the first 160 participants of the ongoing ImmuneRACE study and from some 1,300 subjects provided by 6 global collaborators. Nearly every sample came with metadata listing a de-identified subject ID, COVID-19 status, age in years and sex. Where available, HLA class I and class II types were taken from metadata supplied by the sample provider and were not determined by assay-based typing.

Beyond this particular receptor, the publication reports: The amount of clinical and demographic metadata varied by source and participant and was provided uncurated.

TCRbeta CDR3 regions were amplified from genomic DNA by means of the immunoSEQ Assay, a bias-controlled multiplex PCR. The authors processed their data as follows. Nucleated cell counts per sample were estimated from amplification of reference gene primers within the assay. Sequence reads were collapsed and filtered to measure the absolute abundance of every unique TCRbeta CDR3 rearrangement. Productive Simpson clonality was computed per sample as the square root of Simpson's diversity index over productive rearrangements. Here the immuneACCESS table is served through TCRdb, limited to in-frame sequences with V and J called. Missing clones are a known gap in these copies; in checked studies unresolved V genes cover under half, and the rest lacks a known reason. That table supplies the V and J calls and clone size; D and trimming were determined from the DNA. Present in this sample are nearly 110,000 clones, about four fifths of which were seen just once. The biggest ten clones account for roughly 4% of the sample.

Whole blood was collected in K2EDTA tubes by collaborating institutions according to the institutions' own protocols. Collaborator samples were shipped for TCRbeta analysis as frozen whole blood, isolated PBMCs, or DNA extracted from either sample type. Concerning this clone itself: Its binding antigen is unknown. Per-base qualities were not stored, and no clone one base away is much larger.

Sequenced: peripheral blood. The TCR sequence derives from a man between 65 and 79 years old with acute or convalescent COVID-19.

The bases read TGTGCCACCAGTGAACCCTTCGCGGATACGCAGTATTTT. Translation gives CATSEPFADTQYF. The sequence is built from TRBV24-1 and TRBJ2-3, with no reliable assignment of the D segment. The CDR3 goes from the cysteine to the phenylalanine over 13 residues. This entry keeps only the CDR3 DNA: 39 bases, framed from base 1. The germline V gene provides CDR1 KGHDR and CDR2 SFDVKD. V is cut by 4 bases and J by 6 bases, and the space between the germline ends is 10 bases.